These 30 T cell receptor beta chains share one sample of origin, sequenced in a study of blood T cell repertoires in COVID-19. The table came from immunoSEQ multiplex PCR; TCRdb's copy has only in-frame clones and leaves some out. In the table there are 100,000 to 150,000 clones, roughly 80% of which are singletons. Source material: peripheral blood. These receptors all come from a woman between 55 and 75 years old with acute or convalescent COVID-19.

The sample holds one count of this clone. The gene calls are TRBV30 and TRBJ2-7, with 8 bases identical to TRBD2. Per germline, CDR1 GTSNPN and CDR2 SVGIG (reference sequence). The CDR3 extends over 12 amino acids. V shed 3 bases and J 7 bases; nucleotides not matched to a gene: 5. The CDR3 here is CAWRVGGGEQYF. DNA of the CDR3: TGTGCCTGGAGGGTAGGCGGGGGGGAGCAGTACTTC. Full variable domain (missing parts from reference TRBV30 and TRBJ2-7): SQTIHQWPATLVQPVGSPLSLECTVEGTSNPNLYWYRQAAGRGLQLLFYSVGIGQISSEVPQNLSASRPQDRQFILSSKKLLLSDSGFYLCAWRVGGGEQYFGPGTRLTVT.

The V and J genes are TRBV3-1 (or the pseudogene TRBV3-2) and TRBJ1-3; no reliable D call. This CDR3 has 16 amino acids. V lost 4 bases, J lost 2 bases, and 15 bases lay in between. CDR1 is LGHDT and CDR2 is YNNKEL in the germline V gene (reference sequence). As DNA, the CDR3 is TGTGCCAGCAGCCGAAGCACCCTAAACGCTGGAAACACCATATATTTT. Protein product: CASSRSTLNAGNTIYF.

This clone was counted between two and nine times. The rearrangement joins TRBV7-9 to TRBJ1-1; perhaps TRBD1 as D (5 bases). The CDR3 consists of 12 residues. V was clipped by 7 bases and J by 8 bases, with 14 bases between them. CDR1 and CDR2 from the germline V gene are SEHNR and FQNEAQ (reference sequence). For the CDR3, the DNA is TGTGCCAGCATAACCCGGGGGGAAGAAGCTTTCTTT. As protein: CASITRGEEAFF.

The chain has TRBV3-1 (or the pseudogene TRBV3-2) and TRBJ1-2, with 7 bases lining up with TRBD1. V trimming: 1 base; J trimming: 4 bases; junction bases outside the gene matches: 6. The CDR3 sequence is 15 residues long. Germline lookup yields CDR1 LGHDT and CDR2 YNNKEL (reference sequence). The CDR3: CASSQAGTETYGYTF. In nucleotides, the CDR3 is TGTGCCAGCAGCCAAGCCGGGACAGAGACCTATGGCTACACCTTC.

V and J are TRBV9 and TRBJ2-3; TRBD2 is a possible D gene (5 bases). The CDR3 totals 16 residues. Trimming cost V 3 bases and J 2 bases, with 16 bases left between them. Germline V gives CDR1 SGDLS, CDR2 YYNGEE. CDR3: CASSASTDSNTDTQYF. The CDR3 bases are TGTGCCAGCAGCGCAAGCACGGACTCCAACACAGATACGCAGTATTTT.

V usage is TRBV14 and J usage is TRBJ1-2; no firm D call. V was shortened by 4 bases and J by 8 bases, with 14 bases between the two germline ends. The CDR3 is 13 residues long. Looked up from germline, CDR1 is SGHDN and CDR2 is FVKESK. The CDR3 region is CASSPFIASGYTF. In DNA form, the CDR3 reads TGTGCCAGCAGCCCCTTTATAGCTAGCGGCTACACCTTC.

V is TRBV24-1 and J is TRBJ2-1; D unresolved. The germline V gene encodes CDR1 KGHDR and CDR2 SFDVKD. The CDR3 loop spans 12 amino acids. Trimming took 6 bases from V and 5 from J, leaving 7 bases between them. Written as DNA, the CDR3 is TGTGCCACCAGTACTTTACACAATGAGCAGTTCTTC. Encoded protein: CATSTLHNEQFF.

This clone turned up a few times. This chain connects TRBV6-5 to TRBJ1-6; a possible D gene is TRBD1 (6 bases). The germline V gene has CDR1 MNHEY and CDR2 SVGAGI. The CDR3 totals 15 residues. V lost 7 bases and J lost 5, with 15 bases in between. This CDR3 is CASTQGTANNSPLHF. CDR3 coding DNA: TGTGCCAGCACCCAGGGGACCGCAAATAATTCACCCCTCCACTTT.

This chain uses TRBV5-8 with TRBJ1-2; 8 bases fit TRBD1. CDR3 length: 14 amino acids. Germline values: CDR1 SGHTS, CDR2 YDEGEE. The J segment lost 8 bases and the V segment lost 5 bases, leaving 11 bases of the junction unmatched. The CDR3 sequence: CASRPPGQARGYTF. DNA of the CDR3: TGTGCCAGCAGGCCGCCGGGACAGGCCCGGGGCTACACCTTC.

The chain uses TRBV6-5 and TRBJ1-5; a weak D match, TRBD1 (6 bases). CDR1 MNHEY and CDR2 SVGAGI come from the germline V gene. The germline V and J ends were trimmed by 7 bases and 7 bases, with 14 bases remaining between them. The CDR3 consists of 13 residues. CDR3 residues: CASTRVRGQPQHF. In DNA, the CDR3 is TGTGCCAGCACCAGGGTGAGGGGGCAGCCCCAGCATTTT.

This chain connects TRBV5-1 to TRBJ2-3; the match to TRBD1 covers 9 bases. The CDR3 is 15 residues long. The ends lost 6 bases at V and 3 bases at J; junction bases unmatched: 8. CDR1 and CDR2 from the germline V gene are SGHRS and YFSETQ. CDR3 loop: CASTSGTGRTDTQYF. CDR3 in DNA: TGCGCCAGCACCTCCGGGACAGGGAGGACAGATACGCAGTATTTT.

The V and J genes are TRBV2 and TRBJ2-6, with D unresolved. CDR1 and CDR2 from the germline V gene are SNHLY and FYNNEI. The CDR3 is 16 residues long. Trimming removed 8 bases from V and 0 bases from J, with 14 bases in between. The CDR3 DNA reads TGTGCCAGCCCGACAAGACCAGTCTCTGGGGCCAACGTCCTGACTTTC. Translated, it gives CASPTRPVSGANVLTF.

V gene TRBV6-5 combines with J gene TRBJ2-1; a weak D match, TRBD2 (6 bases). This CDR3 is 14 amino acids long. Looked up from germline, CDR1 is MNHEY and CDR2 is SVGAGI. Trimming pared 7 bases from V and 11 bases from J, leaving 21 bases between. The CDR3, as DNA: TGTGCCAGCATCCCCTTGCGGGGCTTTGGCCAGCAGTTCTTC. This gives the protein CASIPLRGFGQQFF.

Here the CDR3 reads CASQINGGDEAFF. The CDR3 region has the DNA TGTGCCTCCCAGATAAATGGGGGCGATGAAGCTTTCTTT. The rearrangement links TRBV10-3 to TRBJ1-1; tentative D call: TRBD1 (6 bases). The CDR3 covers 13 residues. CDR1 and CDR2 (germline): ENHRY, SYGVKD. V was trimmed by 11 bases and J by 7 bases, leaving 20 bases between them.

The chain carries TRBV9 and TRBJ1-1; maybe TRBD1 (5 bases). V lost 3 bases and J 0 bases, leaving 15 bases between the germline ends. The CDR3 loop spans 16 amino acids. Germline CDR1 reads SGDLS; CDR2 reads YYNGEE. This CDR3 reads CASSDELGGMNTEAFF. CDR3 DNA: TGTGCCAGCAGCGATGAGCTTGGGGGGATGAACACTGAAGCTTTCTTT. Full variable domain (rest looked up from reference TRBV9 and TRBJ1-1): DSGVTQTPKHLITATGQRVTLRCSPRSGDLSVYWYQQSLDQGLQFLIQYYNGEERAKGNILERFSAQQFPDLHSELNLSSLELGDSALYFCASSDELGGMNTEAFFGQGTRLTVV.

As DNA, the CDR3 is TGTGCCAGTTCCCCCCAGGGTTTAAAAGAGACCCAGTACTTC. Its protein is CASSPQGLKETQYF. The chain employs TRBV19 and TRBJ2-5; D is perhaps TRBD1 (5 bases). From germline, CDR1 is LNHDA and CDR2 SQIVND (reference sequence). Trimming left V 8 bases short and J 3 bases short, with 16 bases between. The CDR3 loop spans 14 amino acids.

The chain couples TRBV6-5 to TRBJ2-2; 8 positions match TRBD2. The CDR3 is made up of 14 amino acids. Trimming at V came to 8 bases and at J to 7 bases, leaving 9 bases not matched to a gene. Germline lookup yields CDR1 MNHEY and CDR2 SVGAGI. The CDR3 is CASSREGESGELFF. CDR3 bases: TGTGCCAGCTCCCGGGAGGGGGAAAGCGGGGAGCTGTTTTTT.

The chain is built from TRBV12-5 and TRBJ1-6; D possibly corresponds to TRBD1 (6 bases). Germline CDR1 is LGHNT and CDR2 is FRNRAP. V was clipped by 0 bases and J by 11 bases, with 20 bases between them. The CDR3 loop spans 17 amino acids. The CDR3 bases are TGTGCTAGTGGTTTGGTAATGGGGGCAGGGCCCACGGCACCCCTCCACTTT. Translation: CASGLVMGAGPTAPLHF.

The chain recombines TRBV7-9 with TRBJ2-3; 7 bases line up with TRBD2. The germline V gene has CDR1 SEHNR and CDR2 FQNEAQ (reference sequence). The CDR3 sequence is 14 residues long. Unmatched junction bases numbered 4, after V lost 1 base and J lost 6 bases. This chain's CDR3 is CASSLGTSLDTQYF. The CDR3 coding sequence is TGTGCCAGCAGCTTAGGGACTAGTTTGGATACGCAGTATTTT.

The chain links TRBV6-5 to TRBJ1-4; D ambiguous. The CDR3 contains 14 residues. The V and J ends lost 10 bases and 2 bases respectively, with 14 bases between them. CDR1 and CDR2 from the germline V gene are MNHEY and SVGAGI. The CDR3 sequence: CATKTLRTNEKLFF. CDR3 coding DNA: TGTGCCACAAAAACGTTGCGGACTAATGAAAAACTGTTTTTT.

The chain employs TRBV5-1 and TRBJ2-5; weak D call: TRBD2 (6 bases). This CDR3 comprises 17 residues. V dropped 5 bases and J dropped 1 base, with 21 bases sitting between them. Germline V CDR1 and CDR2: SGHRS, YFSETQ. This CDR3 reads CASSPGLGAGTQETQYF. The CDR3 nucleotides read TGCGCCAGCAGTCCCGGTCTAGGCGCGGGGACCCAAGAGACCCAGTACTTC.

The rearrangement uses TRBV5-6 and TRBJ2-3; D might be TRBD2 (5 bases). Per the germline V gene, CDR1 is SGHDT and CDR2 is YYEEEE. The CDR3 length is 14 residues. Trimming took 3 bases from V and 6 from J, leaving 14 bases between them. The CDR3 nucleotides are TGTGCCAGCAGCTCACCCCGCCCGGGGGATACGCAGTATTTT. This gives the protein CASSSPRPGDTQYF.

V and J are TRBV7-8 and TRBJ1-4; D is uncertain. The germline V and J ends were trimmed by 3 bases and 8 bases, with 13 bases remaining between them. Germline V gene sequence: CDR1 SGHVS, CDR2 FQNEAQ. CDR3 size: 14 residues. The CDR3 here is CASSLGLPREKLFF. The CDR3 region has the DNA TGTGCCAGCAGCTTGGGTCTTCCGAGGGAAAAACTGTTTTTT.

V usage is TRBV10-3 and J usage is TRBJ1-4; TRBD1 matches 9 bases. Germline values: CDR1 ENHRY, CDR2 SYGVKD. CDR3 size: 14 residues. Trimming took 5 bases from V and 10 from J; bases not matched to a gene: 8. The CDR3 DNA sequence: TGTGCCATCAGTCAGGACAGGGGAGAAGGAAAACTGTTTTTT. This translates into CAISQDRGEGKLFF.

The gene calls are TRBV25-1 and TRBJ1-2; TRBD1 might be the D (5 bases). The V end was cut by 2 bases, the J end by 14 bases, with 12 bases between. This CDR3 has 11 amino acids. The germline V gene has CDR1 MGHDK and CDR2 SYGVNS. CDR3 bases: TGTGCCAGCAGTGAAATGAGGGACTATACCTTC. Residues: CASSEMRDYTF.

V gene TRBV12-3 or TRBV12-4 combines with J gene TRBJ1-2; D call uncertain. V gave up 5 bases and J gave up 8 bases, with 12 bases separating them. There are 12 residues in the CDR3. The CDR3 coding sequence is TGTGCCAGCAGTATCCGTCCTACGGGCTACACCTTC. As protein: CASSIRPTGYTF.

This chain connects TRBV20-1 to TRBJ2-1; a weak D match, TRBD2 (6 bases). The germline CDR1 and CDR2 sequences are DFQATT and SNEGSKA (reference sequence). V was pared by 4 bases and J by 7 bases, with 8 bases between. The length of the CDR3 is 11 residues. CDR3 sequence (DNA): TGCAGTGCTATCGGGGGTAATGAGCAGTTCTTC. Residues: CSAIGGNEQFF.

The chain couples TRBV27 to TRBJ1-6; 7 bases map to TRBD1. CDR1 and CDR2 (germline): MNHEY, SMNVEV (reference sequence). Trimming cost V 4 bases and J 2 bases; bases outside gene matches: 17. This CDR3 contains 20 residues. CDR3 residues: CASSSALPWTGVPYNSPLHF. The CDR3 nucleotides read TGTGCCAGCAGTTCAGCACTTCCTTGGACAGGCGTCCCCTATAATTCACCCCTCCACTTT.

CDR3: CASSLAGGLEEKLFF. The CDR3, as DNA: TGCGCCAGCAGCTTGGCCGGCGGGTTGGAGGAAAAACTGTTTTTT. J is TRBJ1-4 and V is TRBV5-1; D not resolved. This CDR3 contains 15 residues. Germline-derived CDR1 and CDR2 are SGHRS and YFSETQ. V was shortened by 0 bases and J by 8 bases, with 14 bases between the two germline ends.

This chain links TRBV15 with TRBJ2-7; tentative D call: TRBD1 (6 bases). Trimming stripped 1 base from V and 5 bases from J, with 12 bases between. CDR3 length: 14 residues. Germline values: CDR1 LNHNV, CDR2 YYDKDF (reference sequence). The CDR3 DNA sequence: TGTGCCACCAGCAGAGTTTCCCCAGGGGACGAGCAGTACGTC. Amino acids: CATSRVSPGDEQYV.